This passage covers 9 T cell receptor beta chains from one sample sequenced in a study of blood T cell repertoires in COVID-19. Using immunoSEQ multiplex PCR, the repertoire was profiled, and TCRdb retains in-frame clones only, with some absent. The sample records about 79,000 clones, approximately 90% being singletons. Sequencing used peripheral blood. These receptors originate from a man between 65 and 85 years old with active or convalescent COVID-19.

The rearrangement links TRBV15 to TRBJ1-5, with D possibly matching TRBD1 (6 bases). Germline V lookup: CDR1 LNHNV, CDR2 YYDKDF (reference sequence). This CDR3 comprises 14 residues. Trimming took 1 base from V and 7 from J, leaving 11 bases between them. CDR3 bases: TGTGCCACCAGCAGAGGACAGGCGCGGCAGCCCCAGCATTTT. The encoded protein is CATSRGQARQPQHF. Based on the CDR3 plus reference TRBV15 and TRBJ1-5, the full variable domain is DAMVIQNPRYQVTQFGKPVTLSCSQTLNHNVMYWYQQKSSQAPKLLFHYYDKDFNNEADTPDNFQSRRPNTSFCFLDIRSPGLGDTAMYLCATSRGQARQPQHFGDGTRLSIL.

DNA for the CDR3: TGTGCCTGGAGTGTAGCCGGGACAGCAAATCAGCCCCAGCATTTT. Residues: CAWSVAGTANQPQHF. The chain carries TRBV30 and TRBJ1-5, with 7 bases that match TRBD1. With V trimmed by 0 bases and J by 4 bases, 6 bases remained unmatched. Per germline, CDR1 GTSNPN and CDR2 SVGIG (reference sequence). The CDR3 runs 15 residues.

This clone was observed a handful of times. V gene TRBV7-2 combines with J gene TRBJ1-2; TRBD1 is a possible D gene (5 bases). With 5 bases removed from V and 4 bases from J, the gap between germline ends came to 14 bases. There are 14 residues in the CDR3. Germline V gives CDR1 SGHTA, CDR2 FQGNSA. The CDR3 here is CASSPYQGSYGYTF. The CDR3 coding sequence is TGTGCCAGCAGCCCCTACCAGGGTTCCTATGGCTACACCTTC.

Here the CDR3 DNA reads TGTGCCAGCAGTAGACGGGGGGCTGGAAACACCATATATTTT. Protein sequence: CASSRRGAGNTIYF. V and J are TRBV6-5 and TRBJ1-3; D might be TRBD1 (5 bases). The CDR3 is made up of 14 amino acids. The germline gives CDR1 MNHEY, CDR2 SVGAGI. V gave up 5 bases and J gave up 2 bases, with 10 bases separating them.

This clone appeared a single time. V usage is TRBV7-2 and J usage is TRBJ1-6, with TRBD1 matching 7 bases. V lost 5 bases and J lost 8; bases outside the gene matches: 3. The CDR3 runs 13 residues. Germline CDR1 reads SGHTA; CDR2 reads FQGNSA. CDR3 nucleotide sequence: TGTGCCAGCAGCACCCAGGGGGATTCACCCCTCCACTTT. Its protein product is CASSTQGDSPLHF.

The rearrangement uses TRBV5-8 and TRBJ2-3; D unresolved. The germline V gene has CDR1 SGHTS and CDR2 YDEGEE. The ends were cut back, 4 bases at V and 2 bases at J, with 8 bases in the middle. This CDR3 comprises 13 residues. The CDR3 here is CASSTPSTDTQYF. The CDR3 region has the DNA TGTGCCAGCAGCACTCCATCCACAGATACGCAGTATTTT.

This clone was seen a single time. The chain uses TRBV9 and TRBJ2-1; no clear D. The CDR3 loop spans 12 amino acids. Trimming took off 4 bases at V and 6 bases at J, with 8 bases between the two ends. In germline, CDR1 is SGDLS, CDR2 YYNGEE. CDR3 DNA: TGTGCCAGCAGCAGAAGCGTCAATGAGCAGTTCTTC. Translated: CASSRSVNEQFF.

The V and J genes are TRBV7-9 and TRBJ2-5; D not certain. The CDR3 loop spans 14 amino acids. CDR1 is SEHNR, CDR2 FQNEAQ, per germline (reference sequence). The germline V and J ends were trimmed by 0 bases and 4 bases, with 9 bases remaining between them. The CDR3 bases are TGTGCCAGCAGCTTAGCGATAGCAGCAGAGACCCAGTACTTC. Its protein product is CASSLAIAAETQYF.

The chain joins TRBV2 to TRBJ1-3; D remains unclear. V dropped 3 bases and J dropped 3 bases, with 12 bases sitting between them. CDR1 is SNHLY, CDR2 FYNNEI, per germline. The CDR3 is 15 amino acids. The CDR3 bases are TGTGCCAGCAGTGAGCTTGGGCCTGTTGGAAACACCATATATTTT. The encoded protein is CASSELGPVGNTIYF.